The rows below give T cell receptor beta chains drawn from one sample of a study of regulatory T cells in long-lasting Graves disease. TCRdb used MiXCR to reprocess the multiplex PCR reads, holding one entry per CDR3 protein. This sample yields under 400,000 distinct CDR3 sequences, of which roughly 17% are seen a single time; 30% belongs to the top ten. These data were also filed under a second study, of T cells in Graves' hyperthyroidism and ophthalmopathy.

Sequencing was performed on peripheral blood mononuclear cells (PBMCs), taken at new diagnosis, from a patient treated with antithyroid drugs. These receptors all stem from a man between 35 and 55 years old with Graves disease. The CDR3 runs from the conserved cysteine through the conserved F or W. A D gene is named only where the DNA matches it firmly. Some rows mark clone size as missing; the rest say once, few, many or name a class of expanded clone.

clone_size j_call d_call v_call cdr3_nt cdr3_aa
many TRBJ2-3 . TRBV10-3 TGTGCCATCAGTGACATCAGGGCCCGCACAGATACGCAGTATTTT CAISDIRARTDTQYF
. TRBJ1-2 . TRBV28 TGTGCCAGCAGTTTAGAAATATCGGACTATGGCTACACCTTC CASSLEISDYGYTF
. TRBJ1-1 . TRBV20-1 TGCAGTGCCATTAGGGTCCTGAACACTGAAGCTTTCTTT CSAIRVLNTEAFF
few TRBJ1-2 . TRBV5-1 TGCGCCAGCAGGGGGACCGCTCTTGGGGATGGCTACACCTTC CASRGTALGDGYTF
many TRBJ2-3 TRBD2 TRBV7-2 TGTGCCAGCAGCGCCCGACTAGCGGGGGTAGATACGCAGTATTTT CASSARLAGVDTQYF
. TRBJ2-3 TRBD2 TRBV19 TGTGCCAGTAGTATCGTGCGGGGGGAGGGCACAGATACGCAGTATTTT CASSIVRGEGTDTQYF
many TRBJ2-7 TRBD1 TRBV7-2 TGTGCCAGCAGCCTTGACAGGGGGCCTAACGAGCAGTACTTC CASSLDRGPNEQYF
few TRBJ1-3 . TRBV5-8 TGTGCCAGCAGAAAGCTGGGGGGCCCTGGAAACACCATATATTTT CASRKLGGPGNTIYF
. TRBJ2-1 TRBD2 TRBV20-1 TGCAGTGCTTCCCCTCGGGCAGCGGGGGAGTTCTTC CSASPRAAGEFF
few TRBJ1-1 . TRBV20-1 TGCAGTGCTAGAGACCGTCGGGGAGGGAACACTGAAGCTTTCTTT CSARDRRGGNTEAFF
few TRBJ1-5 . TRBV2 TGTGCCAGCAGTGCCAGCACCTGGGGGCCCCTGGGGAATCAGCCCCAGCATTTT CASSASTWGPLGNQPQHF
many TRBJ2-3 . TRBV12-3/TRBV12-4 TGTGCCAGCAGTTTTCTGGCGGGGAGACGCACAGATACGCAGTATTTT CASSFLAGRRTDTQYF
. TRBJ2-7 . TRBV14 TGTGCCAGTACAGGGAAAAGCTCCTACGAGCAGTACTTC CASTGKSSYEQYF
. TRBJ2-7 TRBD1 TRBV12-3/TRBV12-4 TGTGCCAGCAGGAGACAGGGGTGGGCCGAGCAGTACTTC CASRRQGWAEQYF
many TRBJ1-5 . TRBV28 TGTGCCAGCACCCGGTGGGGGGGCAATCAGCCCCAGCATTTT CASTRWGGNQPQHF
. TRBJ1-2 TRBD1 TRBV5-1 TGCGCCAGCGGGGGGACAGGGGAAGGTTCCGGCTACACCTTC CASGGTGEGSGYTF
many TRBJ2-2 TRBD2 TRBV4-2 TGTGCCAGCAGCCAAGTGCTAGCGGGGGACAACACCGGGGAGCTGTTTTTT CASSQVLAGDNTGELFF
many TRBJ2-7 TRBD1 TRBV11-3 TGTGCCAGCAGCTGGGGGACAGGGTCCTACGAGCAGTACTTC CASSWGTGSYEQYF
few TRBJ1-5 TRBD1 TRBV27 TGTGCCAGCAGTTTCCCGACAGGGACTCAGCCCCAGCATTTT CASSFPTGTQPQHF
. TRBJ1-6 . TRBV7-2 TGTGCCAGCAAGGCAGCCAATTCACCCCTCCACTTT CASKAANSPLHF
few TRBJ2-7 TRBD1 TRBV7-8 TGTGCCAGCAGCTTTTCCGGGACAGGTCCCGAGGAGTACTTC CASSFSGTGPEEYF
. TRBJ2-3 TRBD2 TRBV4-2 TGTGCCAGCAGCCAAGATCAGTGGACTAGAGGTGCAGATACGCAGTATTTT CASSQDQWTRGADTQYF
many TRBJ2-7 . TRBV20-1 TGCAGTGCTAGAGATCGGTCAGGGAACTACGAGCAGTACTTC CSARDRSGNYEQYF
once TRBJ1-6 . TRBV7-2 TGTGCCAGCAGCGCAGACGGCACTTATAATTCACCCCTCCACTTT CASSADGTYNSPLHF
many TRBJ1-6 TRBD1 TRBV6-5 TGTGCCAGCAGTTGGACAGGGGAAAATTCACCCCTCCACTTT CASSWTGENSPLHF
once TRBJ2-7 . TRBV6-9 TGTGCCAGCAGTTACTCTTTCGAGCAGTACTTC CASSYSFEQYF
many TRBJ2-1 . TRBV4-3 TGCGCCAGCAGCCAAGGTGCAAGGGTGACCTACAATGAGCAGTTCTTC CASSQGARVTYNEQFF
many TRBJ2-7 . TRBV6-2/TRBV6-3 TGTGCCAGCAGTGATTTTGCAGGCTACGAGCAGTACTTC CASSDFAGYEQYF
once TRBJ2-1 TRBD1 TRBV6-1 TGTGCCAGCAGACCCGACAGGGCGGCAAGGCAGTTCTTC CASRPDRAARQFF